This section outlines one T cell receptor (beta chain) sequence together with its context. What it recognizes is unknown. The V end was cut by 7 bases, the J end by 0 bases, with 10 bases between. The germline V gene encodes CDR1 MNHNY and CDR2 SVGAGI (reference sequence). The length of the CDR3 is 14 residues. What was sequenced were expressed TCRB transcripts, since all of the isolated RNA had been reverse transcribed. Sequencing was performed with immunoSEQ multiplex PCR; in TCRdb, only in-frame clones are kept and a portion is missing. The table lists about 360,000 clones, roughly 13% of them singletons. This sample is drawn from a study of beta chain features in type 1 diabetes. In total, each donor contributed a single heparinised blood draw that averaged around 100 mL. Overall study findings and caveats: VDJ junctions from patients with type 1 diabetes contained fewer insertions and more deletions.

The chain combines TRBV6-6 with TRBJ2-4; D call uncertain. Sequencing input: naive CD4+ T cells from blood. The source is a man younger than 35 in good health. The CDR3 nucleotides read TGTGCCAGCAATACGGGTTTAGCCAAAAACATTCAGTACTTC. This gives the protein CASNTGLAKNIQYF.